This TCR beta chain was obtained from a study of cytotoxic CD8 clonotypes in ibrutinib-treated CLL. General study points: Sustained-remission and progressing patients' sampling times differed. Treatment left the uncommon public clonotypes either contracted or stable in frequency.

Germline-derived CDR1 and CDR2 are MNHEY and SVGAGI. The CDR3 is 14 amino acids. V gave up 4 bases and J gave up 4 bases; unmatched junction bases: 6. This clone was seen a single time. What it binds is unknown. The method was immunoSEQ multiplex PCR; TCRdb's version includes in-frame clones alone and lacks a portion of them. The table shows 160,000 or so clones, with about 80% occurring only once. The sample consisted of PBMCs, taken after 24 months of ibrutinib treatment. This receptor was identified in a human donor with chronic lymphocytic leukemia. The chain links TRBV6-5 to TRBJ2-7; 8 bases match TRBD2. Written as DNA, the CDR3 is TGTGCCAGCAGTTCACGGGAGGGCGGGTACGAGCAGTACTTC. Translating gives CASSSREGGYEQYF.